This TCR beta chain was sequenced during a study of blood T cell repertoires in COVID-19. Study-wide context: The United States, Italy and Spain were the sources of the acute and convalescent COVID-19 samples. Sources were T cells, B-cell-depleted T cells, or PBMCs; the material itself was cDNA or gDNA.

As processed by the authors: Reference gene primer amplification gave estimated nucleated cell counts. TCRdb keeps only in-frame clones here, not all; method: immunoSEQ multiplex PCR. V and J calls and clone size come straight from that table; D and trimming were deduced from the DNA. The table has roughly 130,000 clones, around 90% seen once. Looked up from germline, CDR1 is SGHRS and CDR2 is YFSETQ. Trimming at V came to 4 bases and at J to 5 bases, leaving 11 bases not matched to a gene. The CDR3 totals 16 residues. This chain links TRBV5-1 with TRBJ2-1, with TRBD2 matching over 8 bases. Sequenced material: peripheral blood. This TCR came from a middle-aged man with active COVID-19. For the CDR3, the DNA is TGCGCCAGCAGCCCCAACGGTCGAGCGGGGGACAATGAGCAGTTCTTC. Encoded protein: CASSPNGRAGDNEQFF.